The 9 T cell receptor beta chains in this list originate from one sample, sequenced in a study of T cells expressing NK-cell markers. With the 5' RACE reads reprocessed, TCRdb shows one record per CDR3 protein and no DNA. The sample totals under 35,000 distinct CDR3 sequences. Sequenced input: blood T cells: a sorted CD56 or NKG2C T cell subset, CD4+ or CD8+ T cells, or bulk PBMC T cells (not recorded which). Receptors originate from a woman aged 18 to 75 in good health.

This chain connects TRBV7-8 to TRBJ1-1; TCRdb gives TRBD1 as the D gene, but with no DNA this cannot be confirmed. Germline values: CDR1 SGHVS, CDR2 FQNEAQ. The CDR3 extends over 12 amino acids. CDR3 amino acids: CASSSPGPEAFF.

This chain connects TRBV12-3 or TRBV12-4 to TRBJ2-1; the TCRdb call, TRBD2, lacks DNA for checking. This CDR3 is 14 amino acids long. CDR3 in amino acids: CASSLTGGGGEQFF.

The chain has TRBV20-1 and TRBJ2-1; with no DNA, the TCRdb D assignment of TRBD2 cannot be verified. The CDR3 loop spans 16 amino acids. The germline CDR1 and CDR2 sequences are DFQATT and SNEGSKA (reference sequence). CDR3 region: CSAREGGYSSYNEQFF.

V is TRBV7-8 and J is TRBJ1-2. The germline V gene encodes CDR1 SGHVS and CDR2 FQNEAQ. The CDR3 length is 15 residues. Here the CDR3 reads CASSLEPDNSYGYTF.

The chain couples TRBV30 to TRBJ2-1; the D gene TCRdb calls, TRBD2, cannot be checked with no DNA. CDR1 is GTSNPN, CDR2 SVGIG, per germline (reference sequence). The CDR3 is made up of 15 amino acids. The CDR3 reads CAFSPPMEVYNEQFF.

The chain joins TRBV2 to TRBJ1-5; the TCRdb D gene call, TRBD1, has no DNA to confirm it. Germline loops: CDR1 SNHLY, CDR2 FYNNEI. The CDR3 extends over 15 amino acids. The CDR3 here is CASSEGPLVNQPQHF.

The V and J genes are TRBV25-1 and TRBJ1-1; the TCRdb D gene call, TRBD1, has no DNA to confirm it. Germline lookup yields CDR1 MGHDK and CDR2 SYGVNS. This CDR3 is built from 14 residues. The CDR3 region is CASSPGTGNTEAFF.

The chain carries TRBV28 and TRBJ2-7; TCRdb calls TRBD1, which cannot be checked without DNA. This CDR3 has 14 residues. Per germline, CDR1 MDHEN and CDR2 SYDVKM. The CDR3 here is CASSNDRVPYEQYF.

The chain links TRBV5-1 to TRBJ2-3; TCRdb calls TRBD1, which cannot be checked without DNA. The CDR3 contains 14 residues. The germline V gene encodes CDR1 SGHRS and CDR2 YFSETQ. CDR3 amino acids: CASSLAGASDTQYF.